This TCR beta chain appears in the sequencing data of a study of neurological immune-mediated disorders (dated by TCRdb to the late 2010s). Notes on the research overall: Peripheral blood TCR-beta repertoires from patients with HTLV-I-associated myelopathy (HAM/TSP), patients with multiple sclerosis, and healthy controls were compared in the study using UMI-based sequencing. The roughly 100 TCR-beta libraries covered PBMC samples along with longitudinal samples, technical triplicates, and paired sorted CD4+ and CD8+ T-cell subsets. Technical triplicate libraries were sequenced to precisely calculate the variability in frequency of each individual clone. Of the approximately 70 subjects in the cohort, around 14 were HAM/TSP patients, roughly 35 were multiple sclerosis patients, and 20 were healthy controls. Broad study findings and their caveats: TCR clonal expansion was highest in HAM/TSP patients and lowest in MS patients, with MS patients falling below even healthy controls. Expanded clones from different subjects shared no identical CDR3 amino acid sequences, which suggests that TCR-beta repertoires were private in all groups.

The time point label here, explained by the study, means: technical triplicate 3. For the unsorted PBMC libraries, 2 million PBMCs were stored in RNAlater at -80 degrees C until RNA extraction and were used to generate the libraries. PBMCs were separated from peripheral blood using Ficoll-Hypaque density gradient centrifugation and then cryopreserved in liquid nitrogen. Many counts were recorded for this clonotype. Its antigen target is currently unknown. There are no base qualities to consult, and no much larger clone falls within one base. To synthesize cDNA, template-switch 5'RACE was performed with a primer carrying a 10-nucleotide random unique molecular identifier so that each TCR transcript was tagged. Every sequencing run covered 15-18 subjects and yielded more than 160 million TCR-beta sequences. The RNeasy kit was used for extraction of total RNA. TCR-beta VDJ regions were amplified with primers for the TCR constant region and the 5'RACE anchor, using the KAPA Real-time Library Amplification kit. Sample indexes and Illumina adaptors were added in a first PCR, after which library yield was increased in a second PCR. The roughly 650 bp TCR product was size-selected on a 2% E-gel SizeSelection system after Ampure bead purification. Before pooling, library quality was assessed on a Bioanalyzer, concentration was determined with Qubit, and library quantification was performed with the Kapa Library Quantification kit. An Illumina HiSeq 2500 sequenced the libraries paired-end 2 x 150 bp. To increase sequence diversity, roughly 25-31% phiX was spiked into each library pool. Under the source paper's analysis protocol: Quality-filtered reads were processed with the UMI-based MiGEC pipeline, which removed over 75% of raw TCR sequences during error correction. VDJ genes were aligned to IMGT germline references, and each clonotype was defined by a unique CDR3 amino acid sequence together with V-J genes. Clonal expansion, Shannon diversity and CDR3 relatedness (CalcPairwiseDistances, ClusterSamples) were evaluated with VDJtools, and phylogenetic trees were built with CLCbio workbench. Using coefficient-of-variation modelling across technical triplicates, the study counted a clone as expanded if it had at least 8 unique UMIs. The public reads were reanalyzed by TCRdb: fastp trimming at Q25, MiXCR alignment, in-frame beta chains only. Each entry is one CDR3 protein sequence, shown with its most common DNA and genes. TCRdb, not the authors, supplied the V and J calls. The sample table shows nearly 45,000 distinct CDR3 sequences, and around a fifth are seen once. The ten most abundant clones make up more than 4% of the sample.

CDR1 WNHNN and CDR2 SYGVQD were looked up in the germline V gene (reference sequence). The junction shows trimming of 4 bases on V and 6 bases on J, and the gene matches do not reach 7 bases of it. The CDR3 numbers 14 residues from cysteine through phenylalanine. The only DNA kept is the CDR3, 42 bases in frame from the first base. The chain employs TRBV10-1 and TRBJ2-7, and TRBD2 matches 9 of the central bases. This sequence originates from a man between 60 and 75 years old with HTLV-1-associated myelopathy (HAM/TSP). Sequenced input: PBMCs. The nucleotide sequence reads TGCGCCAGCAGTGTTGGGACTAGCTTTCGCGAGCAGTACTTC. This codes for CASSVGTSFREQYF.